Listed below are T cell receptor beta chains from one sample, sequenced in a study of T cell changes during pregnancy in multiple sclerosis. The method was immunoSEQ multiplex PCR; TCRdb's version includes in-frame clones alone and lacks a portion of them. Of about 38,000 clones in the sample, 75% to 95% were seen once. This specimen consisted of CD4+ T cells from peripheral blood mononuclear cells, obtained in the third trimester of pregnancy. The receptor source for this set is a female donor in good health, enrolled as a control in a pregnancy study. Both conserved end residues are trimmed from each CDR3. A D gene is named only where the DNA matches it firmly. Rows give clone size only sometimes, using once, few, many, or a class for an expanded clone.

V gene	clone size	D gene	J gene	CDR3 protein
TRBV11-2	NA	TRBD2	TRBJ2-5	ASSTSGTSGSKETQY
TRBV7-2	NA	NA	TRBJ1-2	ASNLGHRIYGYT
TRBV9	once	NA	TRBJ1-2	ASTPLSNYGYT
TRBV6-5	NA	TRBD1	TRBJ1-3	ASSPTGARNTIY
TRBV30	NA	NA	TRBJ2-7	AWQGWGSYEQY
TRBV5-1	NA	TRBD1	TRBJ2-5	ASSGTGVRETQY
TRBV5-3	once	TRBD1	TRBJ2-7	ARTLRDRGSYEQY
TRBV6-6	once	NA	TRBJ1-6	ASRTGLHSPLH
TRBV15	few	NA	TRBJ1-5	ATSREGTRDNQPQH
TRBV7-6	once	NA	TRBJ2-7	ASSLQTYEQY
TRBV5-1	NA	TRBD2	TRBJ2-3	ASSLGATSGSDTQY
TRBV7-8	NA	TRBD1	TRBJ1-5	ASSPRDRPNQPQH
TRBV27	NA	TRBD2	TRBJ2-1	ASSRGATSGRAGEQF
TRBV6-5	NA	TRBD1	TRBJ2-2	ASSSPQGANTGELF
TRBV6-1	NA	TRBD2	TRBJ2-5	ASSERPSGSGETQY
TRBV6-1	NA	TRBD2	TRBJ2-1	ASSEHGKGLATTRNEQF
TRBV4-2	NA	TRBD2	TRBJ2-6	ASSQELLAGVGANVLT
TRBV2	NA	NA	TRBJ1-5	ASSSDSNQPQH
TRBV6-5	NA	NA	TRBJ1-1	ASSYPGVGTEAF
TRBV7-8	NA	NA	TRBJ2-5	ASSLVARWETQY
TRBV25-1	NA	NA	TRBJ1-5	ASSRDNSNQPQH
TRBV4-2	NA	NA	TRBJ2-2	ASSPNYGNTGELF
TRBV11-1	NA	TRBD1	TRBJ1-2	ASSLGQGAGYT
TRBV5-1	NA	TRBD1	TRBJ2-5	ASSWGQGQETQY
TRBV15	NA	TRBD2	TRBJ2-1	ATSREAGGYNEQF
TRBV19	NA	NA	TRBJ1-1	ASSHAGMNTEAF
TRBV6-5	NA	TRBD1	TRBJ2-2	ASSYSTGGDTGELF
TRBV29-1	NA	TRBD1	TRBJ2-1	SVERLDRVYNEQF
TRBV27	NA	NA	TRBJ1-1	ASNGHWNTEAF
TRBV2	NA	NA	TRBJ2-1	ASSEVGGGRRF
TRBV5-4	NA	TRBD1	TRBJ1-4	ASSQQGALEKLF
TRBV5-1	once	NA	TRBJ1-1	ASSSKGGVNTEAF
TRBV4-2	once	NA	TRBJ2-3	ASSQGALTDTQY
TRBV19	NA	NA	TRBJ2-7	ASSPRGRGKGEQY
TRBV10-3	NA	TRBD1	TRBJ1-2	AISSAGTDYGYT
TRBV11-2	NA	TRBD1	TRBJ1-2	ASSLFPGGRGGYT
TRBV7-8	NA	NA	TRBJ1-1	ASSLARQLNTEAF
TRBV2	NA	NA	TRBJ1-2	ASRETEANYGYT
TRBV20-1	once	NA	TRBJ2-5	SALGETQY
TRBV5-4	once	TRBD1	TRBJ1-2	ASSLLQGAYGYT
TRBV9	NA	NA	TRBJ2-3	ASSPKSSGSTDTQY